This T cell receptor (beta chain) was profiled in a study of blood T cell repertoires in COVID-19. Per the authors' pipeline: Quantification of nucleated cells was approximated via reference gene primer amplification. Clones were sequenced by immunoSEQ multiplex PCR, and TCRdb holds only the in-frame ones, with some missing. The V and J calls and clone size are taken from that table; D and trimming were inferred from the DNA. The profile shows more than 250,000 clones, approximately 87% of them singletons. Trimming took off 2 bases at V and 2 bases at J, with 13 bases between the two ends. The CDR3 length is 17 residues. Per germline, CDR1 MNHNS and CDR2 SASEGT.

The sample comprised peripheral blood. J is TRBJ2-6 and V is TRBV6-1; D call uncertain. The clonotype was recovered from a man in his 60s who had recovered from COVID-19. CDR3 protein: CASSELVTVTGANVLTF. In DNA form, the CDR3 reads TGTGCCAGCAGTGAACTTGTTACAGTAACTGGGGCCAACGTCCTGACTTTC.